This passage covers 14 T cell receptor beta chains from one sample sequenced in a study of shared clonotypes between healthy human individuals. Selected positively for CCR7 and CD45RO-negative, naive CD8 cells excluded terminally differentiated effector memory CD45RA+ cells. Profiling relied on immunoSEQ multiplex PCR, and the TCRdb table lists in-frame clones only, not all of them. The repertoire consists of about 2.2 million clones, with 93% occurring once and the leading ten covering over 1.5%. The sequenced material came from naive CD8+ T cells from PBMCs. These receptors originate from a man aged 18 to 30 in good health. Some clones in this sample may be carry-over from other donors' samples.

The chain uses TRBV12-5 and TRBJ1-2, with 7 bases that match TRBD1. V lost 1 base and J lost 8; bases outside the gene matches: 4. Germline CDR1 and CDR2: LGHNT and FRNRAP. The CDR3 covers 13 residues. The CDR3 loop is CASGLEGAGGYTF. The CDR3 DNA sequence: TGTGCTAGTGGTTTGGAGGGGGCGGGCGGCTACACCTTC.

J is TRBJ2-3 and V is TRBV27; D tentatively reads TRBD1 or TRBD2 (5 bases each). The V end lost 5 bases, the J end lost 2 bases, and 17 bases lay between the germline ends. Germline CDR1 is MNHEY and CDR2 is SMNVEV (reference sequence). This CDR3 is 16 amino acids long. CDR3 nucleotide sequence: TGTGCCAGCAGTCCGGGGCCCCAGTACAACACAGATACGCAGTATTTT. It encodes CASSPGPQYNTDTQYF.

The gene calls are TRBV4-3 and TRBJ2-3, with 12 nucleotides matching TRBD2. Trimming removed 0 bases from V and 2 bases from J; junction bases left unmatched: 12. The CDR3 sequence is 20 residues long. Germline V gene sequence: CDR1 LGHNA, CDR2 YSLEER. DNA of the CDR3: TGCGCCAGCAGCCAAGAAGAGACTAGCGGGAGTAGGGGAGTCACAGATACGCAGTATTTT. This codes for CASSQEETSGSRGVTDTQYF.

This chain links TRBV6-1 with TRBJ2-5; D is uncertain. V lost 5 bases to trimming and J lost 7 bases, with 17 bases between them. Germline lookup yields CDR1 MNHNS and CDR2 SASEGT. The length of the CDR3 is 14 residues. Here the CDR3 reads CASSIYGVGGTQYF. The CDR3 DNA follows: TGTGCCAGCAGTATTTACGGCGTTGGCGGGACCCAGTACTTC.

This clone is a singleton in its sample. V gene TRBV13 combines with J gene TRBJ1-6; 7 bases align to TRBD1. There are 15 residues in the CDR3. Germline V gives CDR1 PRHDT, CDR2 FYEKMQ (reference sequence). V lost 1 base, J lost 12 bases, and 9 bases stayed unmatched. The CDR3 sequence is CASSLAGQAQRPLHF. CDR3 coding DNA: TGTGCCAGCAGCTTAGCTGGACAGGCCCAGAGACCCCTCCACTTT. The full variable domain, its missing parts supplied by reference TRBV13 and TRBJ1-6, is AAGVIQSPRHLIKEKRETATLKCYPIPRHDTVYWYQQGPGQDPQFLISFYEKMQSDKGSIPDRFSAQQFSDYHSELNMSSLELGDSALYFCASSLAGQAQRPLHFGNGTRLTVT.

The chain is built from TRBV13 and TRBJ1-4; a possible D gene is TRBD1 (5 bases). The CDR3 is made up of 14 amino acids. The germline gives CDR1 PRHDT, CDR2 FYEKMQ (reference sequence). V shed 5 bases and J shed 8 bases, with 15 bases lying between them. CDR3 nucleotides: TGTGCCAGCAGCAGCGGGGGAGTCTCGGAAAAACTGTTTTTT. Its protein product is CASSSGGVSEKLFF.

The chain recombines TRBV25-1 with TRBJ2-1; D is possibly TRBD1 (6 bases). From germline, CDR1 is MGHDK and CDR2 SYGVNS. Trimming took off 4 bases at V and 10 bases at J, with 11 bases between the two ends. The CDR3 runs to 12 residues. Here the CDR3 DNA reads TGTGCCAGCAGTGCAGGGGTCCGGGAGCAGTTCTTC. This codes for CASSAGVREQFF.

This chain uses TRBV10-1 with TRBJ2-4; D is unresolved. The CDR3 contains 14 residues. Trimming removed 5 bases from V and 0 bases from J, with 8 bases in between. Germline CDR1 and CDR2: WNHNN and SYGVQD (reference sequence). CDR3 loop: CASSPSLAKNIQYF. The CDR3 DNA reads as TGCGCCAGCAGTCCGTCTCTAGCCAAAAACATTCAGTACTTC.

The chain uses TRBV7-9 and TRBJ1-3, with 9 bases aligning to TRBD1. V lost 6 bases and J lost 3; bases outside the gene matches: 6. Germline CDR1 reads SEHNR; CDR2 reads FQNEAQ (reference sequence). This CDR3 comprises 15 residues. The CDR3: CASSTQGALGNTIYF. The DNA of the CDR3 is TGTGCCAGCAGTACACAGGGGGCGCTTGGAAACACCATATATTTT.

This chain links TRBV19 with TRBJ2-6; 12 bases fit TRBD2. Trimming at V came to 5 bases and at J to 4 bases, leaving 12 bases not matched to a gene. There are 19 residues in the CDR3. Germline CDR1 LNHDA, CDR2 SQIVND (reference sequence). CDR3 in amino acids: CASSPRLAGESAGANVLTF. CDR3 coding DNA: TGTGCCAGTAGTCCCCGACTAGCGGGAGAGAGTGCAGGGGCCAACGTCCTGACTTTC.

The chain uses TRBV29-1 and TRBJ2-7; D perhaps matches TRBD1 (7 bases). This CDR3 has 13 amino acids. Germline values: CDR1 SQVTM, CDR2 ANQGSEA. With 4 bases removed from V and 2 bases from J, the gap between germline ends came to 12 bases. This CDR3 is CSVVAGQTYEQYF. The CDR3 DNA reads TGCAGCGTTGTCGCGGGACAGACCTACGAGCAGTACTTC.

This CDR3 is CATGDRVNEKLFF. CDR3 nucleotides: TGTGCCACGGGGGACAGAGTAAATGAAAAACTGTTTTTT. The V and J genes are TRBV15 and TRBJ1-4, with TRBD1 matching over 7 bases. Germline trimming cut 9 bases from V and 5 bases from J; bases unmatched to any gene: 6. The CDR3 sequence is 13 residues long. CDR1 LNHNV and CDR2 YYDKDF come from the germline V gene (reference sequence).

The chain carries TRBV7-6 and TRBJ1-2, with D maybe TRBD1 (5 bases). CDR3 length: 15 residues. V shed 1 base and J shed 8 bases, with 17 bases lying between them. Germline V gene lookup returns CDR1 SGHVS and CDR2 FNYEAQ. This chain's CDR3 is CASSLDGGIAGGYTF. CDR3 sequence (DNA): TGTGCCAGCAGCTTAGATGGGGGAATAGCTGGAGGCTACACCTTC. Variable domain in full (rest from reference TRBV7-6 and TRBJ1-2): GAGVSQSPRYKVTKRGQDVALRCDPISGHVSLYWYRQALGQGPEFLTYFNYEAQQDKSGLPNDRFSAERPEGSISTLTIQRTEQRDSAMYRCASSLDGGIAGGYTFGSGTRLTVV.

V usage is TRBV4-2 and J usage is TRBJ1-4, with D possibly TRBD1 on 5 matching bases. Germline assignment: CDR1 LGHNA and CDR2 YNFKEQ. V lost 3 bases to trimming and J lost 0 bases, with 11 bases between them. CDR3 length: 16 residues. The chain's CDR3 is CASSQLGAATNEKLFF. The DNA of the CDR3 is TGTGCCAGCAGCCAGCTTGGGGCAGCAACTAATGAAAAACTGTTTTTT.